The 10 T cell receptor beta chains in this list originate from one sample, sequenced in a study of blood T cell repertoires in COVID-19. Only in-frame clones appear in the TCRdb table, and some are missing; sequencing was by immunoSEQ multiplex PCR. The sample records 200,000 to 300,000 clones, about 80% being singletons. The sequencing sample was made of peripheral blood. These receptors all stem from a human donor in a cohort sampled during active COVID-19.

The chain joins TRBV5-4 to TRBJ2-7; a possible D gene is TRBD2 (5 bases). Germline V gene data show CDR1 as SGHNT and CDR2 as YYREEE (reference sequence). There are 16 residues in the CDR3. V gave up 0 bases and J gave up 0 bases, with 13 bases separating them. In DNA form, the CDR3 reads TGTGCCAGCAGCTTGGGAGGGCAGGCCAGCTCCTACGAGCAGTACTTC. Translating gives CASSLGGQASSYEQYF. The full variable domain, its missing parts supplied by reference TRBV5-4 and TRBJ2-7, is ETGVTQSPTHLIKTRGQQVTLRCSSQSGHNTVSWYQQALGQGPQFIFQYYREEENGRGNFPPRFSGLQFPNYSSELNVNALELDDSALYLCASSLGGQASSYEQYFGPGTRLTVT.

This rearrangement joins TRBV27 to TRBJ2-7, with a weak D call TRBD1 (6 bases). The germline V gene has CDR1 MNHEY and CDR2 SMNVEV (reference sequence). There are 14 residues in the CDR3. The V and J ends lost 4 bases and 3 bases respectively, with 13 bases between them. DNA for the CDR3: TGTGCCAGCAGTTCCCGGACAGAGAACTACGAGCAGTACTTC. Amino acids: CASSSRTENYEQYF.

This chain joins TRBV12-5 and TRBJ2-1; 8 positions match TRBD1. Looked up from germline, CDR1 is LGHNT and CDR2 is FRNRAP. This CDR3 spans 16 amino acids. After removal of 1 base from V and 7 bases from J, the junction contained 9 bases not matched to a gene. The CDR3 region has the DNA TGTGCTAGTGGTTTGGGCGACAGGGGTGGGTATAATGAGCAGTTCTTC. Protein sequence: CASGLGDRGGYNEQFF. Drawing the rest from reference TRBV12-5 and TRBJ2-1, the complete variable domain is DARVTQTPRHKVTEMGQEVTMRCQPILGHNTVFWYRQTMMQGLELLAYFRNRAPLDDSGMPKDRFSAEMPDATLATLKIQPSEPRDSAVYFCASGLGDRGGYNEQFFGPGTRLTVL.

The chain uses TRBV5-5 and TRBJ2-3; the match to TRBD2 covers 8 bases. CDR1 and CDR2 from the germline V gene are SGHKS and YYEKEE (reference sequence). This CDR3 comprises 13 residues. With V trimmed by 4 bases and J by 6 bases, 4 bases remained unmatched. CDR3 nucleotides: TGTGCCAGCAGCACCGGGACTAGGGATACGCAGTATTTT. Its translation: CASSTGTRDTQYF. Using reference TRBV5-5 and TRBJ2-3 for the parts outside the CDR3, the full variable domain is DAGVTQSPTHLIKTRGQQVTLRCSPISGHKSVSWYQQVLGQGPQFIFQYYEKEERGRGNFPDRFSARQFPNYSSELNVNALLLGDSALYLCASSTGTRDTQYFGPGTRLTVL.

In this sample, this clone turned up once. This chain links TRBV3-1 (or the pseudogene TRBV3-2) with TRBJ1-4, with 7 nucleotides matching TRBD1. Germline trimming cut 4 bases from V and 2 bases from J; bases unmatched to any gene: 4. Germline values: CDR1 LGHDT, CDR2 YNNKEL (reference sequence). This CDR3 spans 15 amino acids. For the CDR3, the DNA is TGTGCCAGCAGCCCCACAGGGGCTACTAATGAAAAACTGTTTTTT. It encodes CASSPTGATNEKLFF.

This clone came up once. The V call is TRBV19, the J call TRBJ2-5; 7 bases match TRBD1. CDR1 is LNHDA, CDR2 SQIVND, per germline (reference sequence). Trimming cost V 3 bases and J 4 bases; bases outside gene matches: 23. The CDR3 spans 20 residues. This chain's CDR3 is CASSIFLARQGEERGETQYF. DNA of the CDR3: TGTGCCAGTAGTATTTTTCTCGCTCGACAGGGCGAAGAGAGGGGAGAGACCCAGTACTTC.

This chain uses TRBV7-9 with TRBJ1-1, with 7 bases matching TRBD1. V lost 5 bases, J lost 1 base, and 7 bases stayed unmatched. The germline gives CDR1 SEHNR, CDR2 FQNEAQ (reference sequence). The CDR3 extends over 15 amino acids. CDR3 residues: CASSPGQLPNTEAFF. The CDR3 nucleotides are TGTGCCAGCAGCCCGGGACAGTTGCCGAACACTGAAGCTTTCTTT.

The gene calls are TRBV18 and TRBJ2-1, with TRBD1 matching over 12 bases. V lost 4 bases, J lost 5 bases, and 3 bases stayed unmatched. Germline lookup yields CDR1 KGHSH and CDR2 LQKENI. The CDR3 is 15 amino acids. The CDR3 nucleotides are TGTGCCAGCTCACGGGACAGGGGGCGAAACAATGAGCAGTTCTTC. Its translation is CASSRDRGRNNEQFF.

The rearrangement links TRBV2 to TRBJ2-4; 8 nucleotides agree with TRBD1. This CDR3 comprises 16 residues. The germline V gene encodes CDR1 SNHLY and CDR2 FYNNEI. The V and J ends lost 8 bases and 0 bases, in that order; junction bases with no gene match: 9. The CDR3 nucleotides read TGTGCCAGCGGAGAACAGGGGGGACTAGCCAAAAACATTCAGTACTTC. Protein product: CASGEQGGLAKNIQYF.

The chain joins TRBV6-5 to TRBJ1-2; D is possibly TRBD1 (6 bases). CDR1 MNHEY and CDR2 SVGAGI come from the germline V gene. This CDR3 has 13 residues. Trimming removed 0 bases at V and 4 bases at J, with 6 bases between. The CDR3 spells CASSYSGGYGYTF. The CDR3 nucleotides read TGTGCCAGCAGTTACTCAGGGGGCTATGGCTACACCTTC.